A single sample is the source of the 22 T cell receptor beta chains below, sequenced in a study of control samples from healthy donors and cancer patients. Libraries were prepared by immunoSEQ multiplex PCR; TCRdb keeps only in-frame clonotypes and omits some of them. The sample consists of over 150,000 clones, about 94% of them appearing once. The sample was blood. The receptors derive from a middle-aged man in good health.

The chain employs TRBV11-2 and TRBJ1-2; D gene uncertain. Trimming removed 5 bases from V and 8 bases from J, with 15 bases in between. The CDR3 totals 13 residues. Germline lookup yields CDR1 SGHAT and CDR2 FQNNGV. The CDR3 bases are TGTGCCAGCAGCCTGACCGGGTTCCCGGGCTACACCTTC. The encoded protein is CASSLTGFPGYTF.

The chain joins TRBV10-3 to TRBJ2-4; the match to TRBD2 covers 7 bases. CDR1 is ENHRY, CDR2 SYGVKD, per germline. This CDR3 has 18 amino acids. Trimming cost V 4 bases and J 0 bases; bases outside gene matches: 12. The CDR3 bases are TGTGCCATCAGTGTCTCACCTCTAGCGGAGCTAGCCAAAAACATTCAGTACTTC. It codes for CAISVSPLAELAKNIQYF.

The CDR3 sequence is CASSIGGRYTEAFF. The CDR3 nucleotides are TGTGCCAGTAGTATAGGGGGAAGGTACACTGAAGCTTTCTTT. The rearrangement links TRBV19 to TRBJ1-1; D unclear. Trimming removed 1 base from V and 3 bases from J, with 9 bases in between. This CDR3 comprises 14 residues. In germline, CDR1 is LNHDA, CDR2 SQIVND (reference sequence).

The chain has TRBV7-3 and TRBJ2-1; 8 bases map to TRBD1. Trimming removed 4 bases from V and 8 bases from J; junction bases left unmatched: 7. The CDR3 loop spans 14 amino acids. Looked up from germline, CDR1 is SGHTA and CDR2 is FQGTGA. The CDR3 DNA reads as TGTGCCAGCAGCTCCCACCAGGGGGCGCATGAGCAGTTCTTC. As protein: CASSSHQGAHEQFF.

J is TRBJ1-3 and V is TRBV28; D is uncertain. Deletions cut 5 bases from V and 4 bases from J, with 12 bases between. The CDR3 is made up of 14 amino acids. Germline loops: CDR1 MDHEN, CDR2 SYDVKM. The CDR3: CASSPPGGGNTIYF. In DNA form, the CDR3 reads TGTGCCAGCAGTCCCCCGGGAGGCGGAAACACCATATATTTT.

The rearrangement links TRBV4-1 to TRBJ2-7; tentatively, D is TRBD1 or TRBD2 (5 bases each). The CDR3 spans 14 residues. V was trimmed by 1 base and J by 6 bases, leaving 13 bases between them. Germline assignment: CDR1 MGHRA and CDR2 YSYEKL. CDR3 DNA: TGCGCCAGCAGCCAAGTTACCAGGGCGGGCGAGCAGTACTTC. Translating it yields CASSQVTRAGEQYF.

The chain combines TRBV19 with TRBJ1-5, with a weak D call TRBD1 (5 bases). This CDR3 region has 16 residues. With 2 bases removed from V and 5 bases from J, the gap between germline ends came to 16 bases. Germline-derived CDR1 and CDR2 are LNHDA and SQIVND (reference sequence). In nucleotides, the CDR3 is TGTGCCAGTAGTATACCCACCAGGGCCTCGGATCAGCCCCAGCATTTT. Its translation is CASSIPTRASDQPQHF.

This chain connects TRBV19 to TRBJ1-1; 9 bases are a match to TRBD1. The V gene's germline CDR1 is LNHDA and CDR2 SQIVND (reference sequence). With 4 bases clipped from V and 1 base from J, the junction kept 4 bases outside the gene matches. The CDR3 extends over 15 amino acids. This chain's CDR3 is CASSTGGQGNTEAFF. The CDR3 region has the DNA TGTGCCAGTAGTACTGGGGGACAGGGGAACACTGAAGCTTTCTTT.

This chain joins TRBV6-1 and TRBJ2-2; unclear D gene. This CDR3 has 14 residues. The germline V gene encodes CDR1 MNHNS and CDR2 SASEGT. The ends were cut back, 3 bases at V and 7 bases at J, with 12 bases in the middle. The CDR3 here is CASSESRANGELFF. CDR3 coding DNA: TGTGCCAGCAGTGAGTCACGGGCGAACGGGGAGCTGTTTTTT.

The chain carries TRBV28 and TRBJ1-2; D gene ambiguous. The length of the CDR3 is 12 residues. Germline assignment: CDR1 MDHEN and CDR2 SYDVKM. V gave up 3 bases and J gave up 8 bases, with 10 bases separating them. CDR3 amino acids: CASSLPSGGYTF. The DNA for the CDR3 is TGTGCCAGCAGTTTGCCATCGGGCGGCTACACCTTC.

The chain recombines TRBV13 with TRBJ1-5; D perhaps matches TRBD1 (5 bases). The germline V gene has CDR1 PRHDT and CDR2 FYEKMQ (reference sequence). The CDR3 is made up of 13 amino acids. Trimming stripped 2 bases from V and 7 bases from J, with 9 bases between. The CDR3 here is CASSLQGEQPQHF. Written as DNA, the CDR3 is TGTGCCAGCAGCTTACAAGGGGAACAGCCCCAGCATTTT.

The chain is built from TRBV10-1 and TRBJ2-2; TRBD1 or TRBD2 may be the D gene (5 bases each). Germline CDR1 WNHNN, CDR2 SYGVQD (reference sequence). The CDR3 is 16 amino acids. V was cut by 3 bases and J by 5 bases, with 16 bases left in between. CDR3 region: CASSDYRTPGTGELFF. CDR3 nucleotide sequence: TGCGCCAGCAGTGACTACAGGACCCCGGGAACCGGGGAGCTGTTTTTT.

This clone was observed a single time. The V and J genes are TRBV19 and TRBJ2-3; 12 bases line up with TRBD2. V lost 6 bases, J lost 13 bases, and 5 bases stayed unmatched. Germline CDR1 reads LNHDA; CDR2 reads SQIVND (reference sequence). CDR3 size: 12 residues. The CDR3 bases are TGTGCCAGTAGGACTAGCGGGGGACGGAAGTATTTT. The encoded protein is CASRTSGGRKYF.

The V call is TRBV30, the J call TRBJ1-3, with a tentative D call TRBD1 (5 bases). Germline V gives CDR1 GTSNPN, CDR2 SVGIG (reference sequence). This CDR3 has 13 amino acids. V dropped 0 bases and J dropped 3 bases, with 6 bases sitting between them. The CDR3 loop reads CAWSVDSGNTIYF. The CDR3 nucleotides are TGTGCCTGGAGTGTCGACAGTGGAAACACCATATATTTT.

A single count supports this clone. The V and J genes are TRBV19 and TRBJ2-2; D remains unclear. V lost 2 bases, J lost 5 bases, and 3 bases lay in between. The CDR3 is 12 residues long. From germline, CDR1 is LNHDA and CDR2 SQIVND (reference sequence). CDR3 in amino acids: CASSISTGELFF. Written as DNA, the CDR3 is TGTGCCAGTAGTATAAGTACCGGGGAGCTGTTTTTT.

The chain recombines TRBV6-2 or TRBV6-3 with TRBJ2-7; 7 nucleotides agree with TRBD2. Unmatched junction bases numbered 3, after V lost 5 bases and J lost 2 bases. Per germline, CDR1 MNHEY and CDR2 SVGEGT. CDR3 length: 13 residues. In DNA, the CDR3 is TGTGCCAGCAGTCAGACTAGCCCCTACGAGCAGTACTTC. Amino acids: CASSQTSPYEQYF.

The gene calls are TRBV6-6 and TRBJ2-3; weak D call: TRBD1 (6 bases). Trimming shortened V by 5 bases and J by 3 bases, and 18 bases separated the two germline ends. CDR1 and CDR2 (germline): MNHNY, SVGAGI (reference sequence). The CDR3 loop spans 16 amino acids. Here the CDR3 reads CASSTGQLGETDTQYF. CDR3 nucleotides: TGTGCCAGCAGTACAGGACAGCTGGGAGAAACAGATACGCAGTATTTT.

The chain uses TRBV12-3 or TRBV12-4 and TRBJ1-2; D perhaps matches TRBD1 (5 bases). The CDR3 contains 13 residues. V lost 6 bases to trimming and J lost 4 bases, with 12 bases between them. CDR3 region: CASSLGLLYGYTF. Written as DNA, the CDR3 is TGTGCCAGCAGCTTGGGGCTTCTCTATGGCTACACCTTC.

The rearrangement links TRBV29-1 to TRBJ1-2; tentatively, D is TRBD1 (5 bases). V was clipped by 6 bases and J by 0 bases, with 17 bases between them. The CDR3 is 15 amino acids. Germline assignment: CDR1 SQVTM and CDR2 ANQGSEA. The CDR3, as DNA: TGCAGCGTCCTCACCCAAGACAGAGCTAACTATGGCTACACCTTC. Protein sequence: CSVLTQDRANYGYTF. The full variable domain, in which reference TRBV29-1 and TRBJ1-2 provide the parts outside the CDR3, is SAVISQKPSRDICQRGTSLTIQCQVDSQVTMMFWYRQQPGQSLTLIATANQGSEATYESGFVIDKFPISRPNLTFSTLTVSNMSPEDSSIYLCSVLTQDRANYGYTFGSGTRLTVV.

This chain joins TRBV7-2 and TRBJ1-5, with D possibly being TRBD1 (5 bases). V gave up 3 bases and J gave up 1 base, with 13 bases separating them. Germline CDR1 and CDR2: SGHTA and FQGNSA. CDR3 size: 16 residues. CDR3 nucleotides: TGTGCCAGCAGCTTGAGGGGAGGAGGAAGCAATCAGCCCCAGCATTTT. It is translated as CASSLRGGGSNQPQHF.

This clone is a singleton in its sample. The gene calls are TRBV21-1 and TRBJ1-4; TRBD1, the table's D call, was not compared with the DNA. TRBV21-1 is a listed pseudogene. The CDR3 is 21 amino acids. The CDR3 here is CASSPRRQDRRRMSGNEKLFF. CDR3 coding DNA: TGTGCCAGCAGCCCGCGAAGACAGGACAGAAGGAGGATGTCGGGTAATGAAAAACTGTTTTTT.

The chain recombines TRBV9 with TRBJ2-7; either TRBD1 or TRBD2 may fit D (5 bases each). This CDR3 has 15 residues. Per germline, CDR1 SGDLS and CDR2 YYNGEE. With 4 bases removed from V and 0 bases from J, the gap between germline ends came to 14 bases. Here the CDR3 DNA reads TGTGCCAGCAGCCCCCCCGCAGGGAGCTCCTACGAGCAGTACTTC. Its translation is CASSPPAGSSYEQYF.